This TCR beta chain emerged from a study of blood T cell repertoires in COVID-19. As processed by the authors: Reference gene primer amplification gave estimated nucleated cell counts. Sequenced by immunoSEQ multiplex PCR; TCRdb stores in-frame clones only, minus some. For V, J and clone size, that table is used; D and trimming come from the DNA. Among 70,000 or so clones listed, 85% to 90% were seen once. Losses at the gene ends were 2 bases for V and 1 base for J; bases not matched to a gene: 1. The CDR3 totals 16 residues. Germline CDR1 reads SGHAT; CDR2 reads FQDESV (reference sequence). The rearrangement joins TRBV11-1 to TRBJ2-2; 10 positions match TRBD2. The sample consisted of peripheral blood. This clonotype was sampled from a man aged 60 to 75 with acute or convalescent COVID-19. CDR3 nucleotides: TGTGCCAGCAGCTTACGGACTAGCGGGAACACCGGGGAGCTGTTTTTT. Translating gives CASSLRTSGNTGELFF. The complete variable domain, with remaining parts taken from reference TRBV11-1 and TRBJ2-2, reads EAEVAQSPRYKITEKSQAVAFWCDPISGHATLYWYRQILGQGPELLVQFQDESVVDDSQLPKDRFSAERLKGVDSTLKIQPAELGDSAMYLCASSLRTSGNTGELFFGEGSRLTVL.